This TCR beta chain came from a study of CD8 T cells in Susac syndrome. General study points: The study conceded that its TCR sequencing and HLA analysis involved relatively few individuals.

With random hexamers, reverse transcription was performed on roughly 0.5 to 1 ug of RNA. TCRdb itself ran the immunoSEQ multiplex PCR reads through MiXCR, one entry per CDR3 protein. The sample carries more than 100,000 distinct CDR3 sequences, roughly 95% recorded once. The CDR3 loop spans 11 amino acids. The V and J ends lost 5 bases and 7 bases respectively, with 8 bases between them. Germline lookup yields CDR1 SGHVS and CDR2 FQNEAQ. This clonotype came up once. The target antigen is unknown. The source is a human donor with Susac syndrome. The V gene is TRBV7-8, the J gene TRBJ2-5; D gene ambiguous. Sequenced: CD4+ T cells from PBMCs. CDR3 DNA: TGTGCCAGCAGCGCAACAAGGACCCAGTACTTC. Amino acids: CASSATRTQYF.